The present T cell receptor beta chain was sequenced within a study of shared clonotypes between healthy human individuals. Donors were healthy HIV-negative adults without recently reported acute infections or vaccinations. Assay used: immunoSEQ multiplex PCR; TCRdb lists only in-frame clones, some missing. The sample yields about 490,000 clones, 79% seen once. As concerns this clone: Antigen unknown. Other nucleotide sequences in the sample specify the same CDR3.

Study results and caveats: Donors were few, which limited the genetic and exposure-history diversity represented.

The source is a woman between 40 and 50 years old in good health. Some clones in this sample may be carry-over from other donors' samples. Sequenced: PBMCs.

The CDR3 nucleotides are TGTGCCAGCTCACCGCAACAAGAGACCCAGTACTTC. This translates into CASSPQQETQYF. This chain uses TRBV18 with TRBJ2-5; no definite D call. Trimming removed 3 bases at V and 2 bases at J, with 4 bases between. Germline V CDR1 and CDR2: KGHSH, LQKENI. There are 12 residues in the CDR3.